What follows is one T cell receptor beta chain and its context. The antigen remains unidentified. The second PCR ran about 6 to 11 cycles with a sample-barcoded 5' primer and J-beta primers. Via MiXCR, TCRdb re-called the 5' RACE reads, giving one row per CDR3 protein. This sample has about a million distinct CDR3 sequences; roughly 51% occur once, and the top ten carry around 21%. Trimming took 6 bases from V and 8 from J; bases not matched to a gene: 20. The CDR3 sequence is 19 residues long. The sample comes from a study of blood T cells in healthy people across ages. About the research overall: The template switching approach captured approximately one barcoded beta molecule for every two T cells.

Extracted total RNA amounted to at least 5.5 micrograms for each sample. Study findings and constraints: Per million T cells, TCR beta diversity dropped about linearly as age rose.

This TCR derives from an older woman in good health. The V and J genes are TRBV12-3 or TRBV12-4 and TRBJ2-5, with 14 bases matching TRBD2. Sequencing used blood. CDR3 region: CASSLDFGLAGGWGVTQYF. In nucleotides, the CDR3 is TGTGCCAGCAGCCTAGACTTCGGACTAGCGGGAGGATGGGGGGTAACCCAGTACTTC.